This T cell receptor beta chain was sequenced in a study of CXCR3-negative and CXCR3-positive naive CD8 T cells. Study-level points and caveats: In both naive subsets diversity was comparably high, whereas memory CD8+ cells showed much lower diversity.

Germline V gene data show CDR1 as LNHNV and CDR2 as YYDKDF (reference sequence). The CDR3 extends over 15 amino acids. With regard to this clonotype: Its antigen is unidentified.

Naive CD8+ T cells showed a CD45RO-CCR7+CD27+CD95- phenotype. cDNA libraries for TRB were generated by 5' RACE incorporating UMI labels. TCRdb reanalyzed the 5' RACE reads and collapses them to one entry per CDR3 protein, without DNA. This specimen shows over 100,000 distinct CDR3 sequences; the ten leading clones hold 0.49%. J is TRBJ2-1 and V is TRBV15; absent DNA, TCRdb's TRBD1 call cannot be checked. The receptor comes from a human donor in good health. Some clones in this sample may be carry-over from other donors' samples. Sequenced: naive CXCR3- CD8+ T cells from blood. The subset: CD45RO-CCR7+CD27+CD95- naive CD8+ T cells lacking CXCR3 (TNR3-). The CDR3 sequence is CATSRDRVTGVEQFF.